A selection of T cell receptor beta chains follows, all from one sample in a study of T cell responses to AZD1222 COVID-19 vaccine. This table comes from immunoSEQ multiplex PCR, and its TCRdb copy is limited to in-frame clones, with some not included. The repertoire has 160,000 or so clones, approximately 90% of them found once; the top ten carry approximately 4.4%. The specimen was peripheral blood, collected on day 0 of AZD1222 vaccination. The origin of the receptors is an adult in good health. Each CDR3 is given with its conserved first and last residue. The D gene is left open where the match is weak. Expanded clones are given a class, and other clones once, few, many or no size at all.

D gene | J gene | clone size | V gene | CDR3 protein | CDR3 DNA
TRBD1 | TRBJ2-7 | NA | TRBV6-1 | CASSEGDRGSYGSDEQYF | TGTGCCAGCAGTGAAGGGGACAGGGGCTCGTATGGGTCTGACGAGCAGTACTTC
NA | TRBJ1-5 | NA | TRBV28 | CASSSIHGGIYSNQPQHF | TGTGCCAGCAGTTCCATCCATGGGGGGATCTATAGCAATCAGCCCCAGCATTTT
TRBD2 | TRBJ2-7 | NA | TRBV28 | CASSPLRLAGGPFWYEQYF | TGTGCCAGCAGCCCCCTGCGACTAGCGGGAGGGCCATTCTGGTACGAGCAGTACTTC
TRBD1 | TRBJ1-1 | once | TRBV7-8 | CASSPWTGGTEAFF | TGTGCCAGCAGCCCGTGGACAGGGGGCACTGAAGCTTTCTTT
NA | TRBJ1-4 | NA | TRBV27 | CASSWATSSNEKLFF | TGTGCCAGCAGTTGGGCTACAAGTTCTAATGAAAAACTGTTTTTT
NA | TRBJ1-5 | NA | TRBV18 | CASSPDSGYSNQPQHF | TGTGCCAGCTCACCCGACTCAGGGTATAGCAATCAGCCCCAGCATTTT
TRBD2 | TRBJ2-1 | NA | TRBV2 | CASSEGLAGGLNEQFF | TGTGCCAGCAGTGAGGGGCTAGCGGGAGGGCTAAATGAGCAGTTCTTC
TRBD1 | TRBJ1-2 | NA | TRBV27 | CASSLWGGTGNGYTF | TGTGCCAGCAGTTTATGGGGGGGGACAGGGAATGGCTACACCTTC
TRBD2 | TRBJ2-3 | NA | TRBV13 | CITSREGFYTDTQYF | TGTATTACTTCGCGGGAGGGATTCTACACAGATACGCAGTATTTT
NA | TRBJ2-7 | NA | TRBV7-2 | CASSYTRGSYEQYF | TGTGCCAGCAGCTACACGCGGGGCTCCTACGAGCAGTACTTC
TRBD1 | TRBJ1-2 | NA | TRBV19 | CASSPRDSRIYTF | TGTGCCAGTAGTCCAAGGGACAGCCGGATCTACACCTTC
TRBD2 | TRBJ2-1 | NA | TRBV3-1/TRBV3-2 | CASSQSISLAGDYNEQFF | TGTGCCAGCAGCCAAAGCATTTCCCTAGCGGGAGACTACAATGAGCAGTTCTTC